The rows below give T cell receptor beta chains drawn from one sample of a study of cytomegalovirus exposure and HLA in healthy donors. Some clones are missing from TCRdb's copy, which holds only in-frame ones; the method was immunoSEQ multiplex PCR. Here the sample spans about 59,000 clones, approximately 80% being singletons. Sequenced: PBMCs. The receptors here all came from a woman in her forties in good health and CMV-seronegative. Both conserved end residues are part of each CDR3. A D gene is named only where the DNA matches it firmly. Some rows mark clone size as missing; the rest say once, few, many or name a class of expanded clone.

J gene: TRBJ2-3; clone size: NA; V gene: TRBV5-4; D gene: TRBD2; CDR3 protein: CASSSPTSGLSTDTQYF; CDR3 DNA: TGTGCCAGCAGCTCCCCGACTAGCGGCCTTAGCACAGATACGCAGTATTTT
J gene: TRBJ2-4; clone size: NA; V gene: TRBV28; D gene: NA; CDR3 protein: CASSLGVSAKNIQYF; CDR3 DNA: TGTGCCAGCAGTTTGGGCGTTTCAGCCAAAAACATTCAGTACTTC
J gene: TRBJ2-7; clone size: NA; V gene: TRBV4-3; D gene: TRBD2; CDR3 protein: CASSQAWGGYEQYF; CDR3 DNA: TGCGCCAGCAGCCAAGCATGGGGGGGCTACGAGCAGTACTTC
J gene: TRBJ2-4; clone size: NA; V gene: TRBV28; D gene: NA; CDR3 protein: CASSLHPSLAKNIQYF; CDR3 DNA: TGTGCCAGCAGTTTACACCCAAGCCTAGCCAAAAACATTCAGTACTTC
J gene: TRBJ2-5; clone size: NA; V gene: TRBV29-1; D gene: NA; CDR3 protein: CSVASQETQYF; CDR3 DNA: TGCAGCGTTGCCTCCCAAGAGACCCAGTACTTC
J gene: TRBJ2-6; clone size: NA; V gene: TRBV14; D gene: NA; CDR3 protein: CASSHILGGANVLTF; CDR3 DNA: TGTGCCAGCAGCCATATCCTGGGCGGGGCCAACGTCCTGACTTTC
J gene: TRBJ2-3; clone size: NA; V gene: TRBV7-7; D gene: TRBD1; CDR3 protein: CASSRGQGTDTQYF; CDR3 DNA: TGTGCCAGCAGCCGGGGACAGGGCACAGATACGCAGTATTTT
J gene: TRBJ2-7; clone size: NA; V gene: TRBV10-3; D gene: NA; CDR3 protein: CAIRDSLSYEQYF; CDR3 DNA: TGTGCCATCAGAGACTCTCTCTCCTACGAGCAGTACTTC
J gene: TRBJ2-2; clone size: NA; V gene: TRBV19; D gene: NA; CDR3 protein: CASSIIRGGLNTGELFF; CDR3 DNA: TGTGCCAGTAGTATTATCAGGGGAGGGCTGAACACCGGGGAGCTGTTTTTT
J gene: TRBJ2-7; clone size: NA; V gene: TRBV6-6; D gene: TRBD1; CDR3 protein: CASSYDETGAYEQYF; CDR3 DNA: TGTGCCAGCAGTTACGACGAAACAGGGGCCTACGAGCAGTACTTC
J gene: TRBJ2-1; clone size: NA; V gene: TRBV27; D gene: TRBD2; CDR3 protein: CASSTSGRYNEQFF; CDR3 DNA: TGTGCCAGCTCGACTAGCGGGAGATACAATGAGCAGTTCTTC
J gene: TRBJ1-4; clone size: NA; V gene: TRBV6-5; D gene: NA; CDR3 protein: CASSYSRGREKLFF; CDR3 DNA: TGTGCCAGCAGTTACTCGCGGGGGAGGGAAAAACTGTTTTTT
J gene: TRBJ2-5; clone size: NA; V gene: TRBV20-1; D gene: NA; CDR3 protein: CSALRMETQYF; CDR3 DNA: TGCAGTGCTCTCAGGATGGAGACCCAGTACTTC
J gene: TRBJ2-1; clone size: NA; V gene: TRBV11-2; D gene: TRBD2; CDR3 protein: CASSSTSGSLYNEQFF; CDR3 DNA: TGTGCCAGCAGCTCGACTAGCGGGAGCCTCTACAATGAGCAGTTCTTC
J gene: TRBJ2-7; clone size: NA; V gene: TRBV5-1; D gene: NA; CDR3 protein: CASSLELREVNEQYF; CDR3 DNA: TGCGCCAGCAGCTTGGAACTTAGAGAAGTCAATGAGCAGTACTTC
J gene: TRBJ2-7; clone size: once; V gene: TRBV6-1; D gene: TRBD2; CDR3 protein: CASSEGLAGGGYEQYF; CDR3 DNA: TGTGCCAGCAGTGAAGGACTAGCGGGAGGAGGCTACGAGCAGTACTTC
J gene: TRBJ2-3; clone size: NA; V gene: TRBV27; D gene: NA; CDR3 protein: CASSTPGSTDTQYF; CDR3 DNA: TGTGCCAGCAGTACCCCAGGAAGCACAGATACGCAGTATTTT
J gene: TRBJ1-2; clone size: NA; V gene: TRBV20-1; D gene: NA; CDR3 protein: CSARQGNGYTF; CDR3 DNA: TGCAGTGCTAGACAGGGCAATGGCTACACCTTC
J gene: TRBJ1-2; clone size: NA; V gene: TRBV10-2; D gene: NA; CDR3 protein: CASSEAGTYGYTF; CDR3 DNA: TGCGCCAGCAGTGAGGCGGGGACGTATGGCTACACCTTC
J gene: TRBJ1-1; clone size: NA; V gene: TRBV28; D gene: NA; CDR3 protein: CASSFPGGGTEAFF; CDR3 DNA: TGTGCCAGCAGTTTCCCGGGGGGAGGAACTGAAGCTTTCTTT
J gene: TRBJ1-5; clone size: few; V gene: TRBV28; D gene: NA; CDR3 protein: CASSLERGARGPQHF; CDR3 DNA: TGTGCCAGCAGTTTGGAGCGGGGGGCCCGGGGGCCCCAGCATTTT
J gene: TRBJ1-1; clone size: NA; V gene: TRBV7-9; D gene: NA; CDR3 protein: CASSFRANTEAFF; CDR3 DNA: TGTGCCAGCAGTTTCAGGGCCAACACTGAAGCTTTCTTT
J gene: TRBJ1-3; clone size: NA; V gene: TRBV5-1; D gene: TRBD1; CDR3 protein: CASSSGTGGSGNTIYF; CDR3 DNA: TGCGCCAGCAGCTCCGGGACAGGGGGGTCTGGAAACACCATATATTTT
J gene: TRBJ2-7; clone size: NA; V gene: TRBV7-2; D gene: TRBD2; CDR3 protein: CASRRTSGIYEQYF; CDR3 DNA: TGTGCCAGCAGACGGACTAGCGGGATCTACGAGCAGTACTTC
J gene: TRBJ1-5; clone size: NA; V gene: TRBV28; D gene: TRBD1; CDR3 protein: CASSPGTVQKRGNQPQHF; CDR3 DNA: TGTGCCAGCAGCCCGGGGACAGTCCAGAAACGGGGCAATCAGCCCCAGCATTTT
J gene: TRBJ2-3; clone size: NA; V gene: TRBV11-2; D gene: TRBD2; CDR3 protein: CASSSLLAGESSTDTQYF; CDR3 DNA: TGTGCCAGCAGCAGCCTCCTAGCGGGAGAGTCTAGCACAGATACGCAGTATTTT
J gene: TRBJ2-1; clone size: NA; V gene: TRBV19; D gene: NA; CDR3 protein: CAGRGLGDQGNEQFF; CDR3 DNA: TGTGCCGGACGGGGTCTAGGGGACCAGGGGAATGAGCAGTTCTTC
J gene: TRBJ2-1; clone size: NA; V gene: TRBV2; D gene: TRBD2; CDR3 protein: CASSEGLAGAYNEQFF; CDR3 DNA: TGTGCCAGCAGTGAAGGACTAGCGGGAGCTTACAATGAGCAGTTCTTC
J gene: TRBJ2-1; clone size: NA; V gene: TRBV29-1; D gene: NA; CDR3 protein: CSAASYNEQFF; CDR3 DNA: TGCAGCGCAGCTAGCTACAATGAGCAGTTCTTC
J gene: TRBJ2-1; clone size: NA; V gene: TRBV2; D gene: TRBD2; CDR3 protein: CASRSGLAGEEQFF; CDR3 DNA: TGTGCCAGCAGGTCGGGACTAGCGGGAGAAGAGCAGTTCTTC
J gene: TRBJ2-2; clone size: NA; V gene: TRBV7-3; D gene: TRBD2; CDR3 protein: CASSLTPTSGINTGELFF; CDR3 DNA: TGTGCCAGCAGCTTAACGCCGACTAGCGGGATCAACACCGGGGAGCTGTTTTTT
J gene: TRBJ2-5; clone size: NA; V gene: TRBV5-1; D gene: NA; CDR3 protein: CASSLVGLPERETQYF; CDR3 DNA: TGCGCCAGCAGCTTGGTCGGACTGCCAGAGAGAGAGACCCAGTACTTC
J gene: TRBJ2-1; clone size: NA; V gene: TRBV15; D gene: NA; CDR3 protein: CATSRDRRTLNEQFF; CDR3 DNA: TGTGCCACCAGCAGGGATCGGAGGACGCTCAATGAGCAGTTCTTC
J gene: TRBJ1-5; clone size: NA; V gene: TRBV7-8; D gene: NA; CDR3 protein: CASSLDRASNQPQHF; CDR3 DNA: TGTGCCAGCAGCTTAGACAGGGCGAGCAATCAGCCCCAGCATTTT
J gene: TRBJ2-7; clone size: NA; V gene: TRBV29-1; D gene: TRBD2; CDR3 protein: CSVEVGREGYEQYF; CDR3 DNA: TGCAGCGTTGAAGTGGGGCGGGAGGGCTACGAGCAGTACTTC
J gene: TRBJ2-7; clone size: NA; V gene: TRBV6-6; D gene: TRBD2; CDR3 protein: CASTGATSGKGGEQYF; CDR3 DNA: TGTGCCAGCACCGGGGCGACTAGCGGGAAAGGTGGCGAGCAGTACTTC
J gene: TRBJ1-1; clone size: NA; V gene: TRBV6-6; D gene: TRBD1; CDR3 protein: CASRTGVRTEAFF; CDR3 DNA: TGTGCCAGCAGGACAGGGGTGCGGACTGAAGCTTTCTTT
J gene: TRBJ1-2; clone size: NA; V gene: TRBV2; D gene: NA; CDR3 protein: CASSVRTVNYGYTF; CDR3 DNA: TGTGCCAGCAGTGTCCGGACAGTTAACTATGGCTACACCTTC
J gene: TRBJ1-1; clone size: once; V gene: TRBV18; D gene: NA; CDR3 protein: CASSQTGRPQAFF; CDR3 DNA: TGTGCCAGCTCACAGACCGGGAGGCCCCAAGCTTTCTTT
J gene: TRBJ1-5; clone size: NA; V gene: TRBV28; D gene: NA; CDR3 protein: CASHSFGRVYFDDQPQHF; CDR3 DNA: TGTGCCAGCCACAGTTTTGGGCGGGTCTATTTTGATGATCAGCCCCAGCATTTT